This entry lists 23 T cell receptor beta chains sequenced from one sample in a study of post-analysis software for immune sequencing data. General study results and limits: Relative to controls, patients had 4 or 5 TRBV segments at higher frequency, with TRBV5-6, TRBV5-1 and TRBV20-1 among these.

Unique-molecular-identifier-tagged TCR beta cDNA libraries were used. MiXCR, applied by TCRdb to the PCR reads, yields one record per CDR3 protein. The repertoire holds around 440,000 distinct CDR3 sequences, with 40% to 55% as singletons. These receptors have no known antigen. Sequencing input: blood. These receptors all stem from a girl between 5 and 17 years old with multiple sclerosis.

This clonotype showed up many times. The DNA for the CDR3 is TGTGCCAGCAGCTTACCTAGCACAGATACGCAGTATTTT. Its protein product is CASSLPSTDTQYF. The chain joins TRBV7-3 to TRBJ2-3, with D unclear. Germline V CDR1 and CDR2: SGHTA, FQGTGA. V was pared by 2 bases and J by 0 bases, with 3 bases between. This CDR3 has 13 amino acids.

This clonotype was detected a few times. This sequence joins TRBV7-3 and TRBJ2-1; TRBD2 agrees at 14 bases. Germline CDR1 reads SGHTA; CDR2 reads FQGTGA. The CDR3 has 16 amino acids. Trimming cost V 5 bases and J 5 bases; bases outside gene matches: 5. The CDR3: CASSPGGLAGDNEQFF. The DNA for the CDR3 is TGTGCCAGCAGCCCCGGGGGACTAGCGGGAGACAATGAGCAGTTCTTC.

The rearrangement links TRBV2 to TRBJ2-1; a possible D gene is TRBD1 (5 bases). There are 14 residues in the CDR3. The V end lost 8 bases, the J end lost 1 base, and 12 bases lay between the germline ends. The germline gives CDR1 SNHLY, CDR2 FYNNEI. This chain's CDR3 is CASWGVTSYNEQFF. DNA of the CDR3: TGTGCCAGCTGGGGCGTGACTTCCTACAATGAGCAGTTCTTC.

The chain has TRBV10-3 and TRBJ1-2, with TRBD1 matching 9 bases. The CDR3 extends over 16 amino acids. Germline V gene lookup returns CDR1 ENHRY and CDR2 SYGVKD. The trim removed 6 bases at V and 10 bases at J, leaving 18 bases unmatched. The CDR3: CAIRGDRGTAYPDYTF. The CDR3 region has the DNA TGTGCCATCAGGGGAGACAGGGGGACCGCCTACCCCGACTACACCTTC.

The V gene is TRBV5-6, the J gene TRBJ2-5; 9 nucleotides line up with TRBD1. Germline V gene lookup returns CDR1 SGHDT and CDR2 YYEEEE. The CDR3 length is 15 residues. Unmatched junction bases numbered 8, after V lost 4 bases and J lost 4 bases. The CDR3 loop is CASSQTGGAGETQYF. The CDR3 nucleotides read TGTGCCAGCAGCCAAACAGGGGGCGCGGGAGAGACCCAGTACTTC.

The gene calls are TRBV27 and TRBJ2-5; 7 bases are shared with TRBD1. The assigned J gene may be wrong: the sequence end matches TRBJ2-7 better. Germline V gene data show CDR1 as MNHEY and CDR2 as SMNVEV (reference sequence). CDR3 length equals 14 residues. The CDR3 is CASSPTGPTYEQYF. CDR3 in DNA: TGTGCCAGCAGCCCGACAGGGCCCACCTACGAGCAGTACTTC.

This rearrangement joins TRBV28 to TRBJ2-5, with 8 bases matching TRBD1. This CDR3 has 15 residues. Germline V gene data show CDR1 as MDHEN and CDR2 as SYDVKM. V lost 5 bases, J lost 7 bases, and 12 bases stayed unmatched. CDR3 nucleotide sequence: TGTGCCAGCAGTCCTACTGGACAGGGCGGTTGGACCCAGTACTTC. Amino acid sequence: CASSPTGQGGWTQYF.

This clonotype was recorded a few times. In DNA, the CDR3 is TGCGCCAGCACCGGCGGACTAGCCGGCACAGATACGCAGTATTTT. This encodes CASTGGLAGTDTQYF. The chain links TRBV5-1 to TRBJ2-3; 8 bases agree with TRBD2. CDR1 is SGHRS and CDR2 is YFSETQ in the germline V gene. The J segment lost 1 base and the V segment lost 6 bases, leaving 7 bases of the junction unmatched. The CDR3 spans 15 residues.

The chain carries TRBV10-2 and TRBJ2-7; TRBD1 matches at 11 bases. V was pared by 6 bases and J by 5 bases, with 3 bases of the junction left unmatched. The CDR3 is 13 residues long. Germline assignment: CDR1 WSHSY and CDR2 SAAADI. CDR3 coding DNA: TGCGCCAGCAGGGGGGACAGGGGGGACGAGCAGTACTTC. It yields the protein CASRGDRGDEQYF.

The chain has TRBV28 and TRBJ2-7, with D possibly TRBD1 on 5 matching bases. The germline V gene encodes CDR1 MDHEN and CDR2 SYDVKM. V was cut by 4 bases and J by 2 bases, with 18 bases left in between. The CDR3 covers 16 residues. The CDR3 DNA reads TGTGCCAGCAGTTATACAGGCTCAGTAGGGACCTACGAGCAGTACTTC. It yields the protein CASSYTGSVGTYEQYF.

The J gene is TRBJ2-1, the V gene TRBV4-3, with D hard to call. CDR1 and CDR2 (germline): LGHNA, YSLEER. CDR3 size: 14 residues. V shed 0 bases and J shed 14 bases, with 17 bases lying between them. The CDR3 here is CASSQDRPGPLKFF. The CDR3 bases are TGCGCCAGCAGCCAAGATCGACCCGGCCCTTTAAAGTTCTTC.

The chain uses TRBV6-2 or TRBV6-3 and TRBJ2-1, with 8 bases identical to TRBD2. CDR3 size: 14 residues. After removal of 6 bases from V and 5 bases from J, the junction contained 6 bases not matched to a gene. In germline, CDR1 is MNHEY, CDR2 SVGEGT. The CDR3 nucleotides are TGTGCCAGCAGACGGGGGGGACTTGACAATGAGCAGTTCTTC. Translated, it gives CASRRGGLDNEQFF.

A few counts support this clonotype. The V gene is TRBV12-3 or TRBV12-4, the J gene TRBJ2-3; TRBD1 matches at 9 bases. This CDR3 comprises 15 residues. Losses at the gene ends were 2 bases for V and 10 bases for J; bases not matched to a gene: 10. CDR3 sequence: CASSLTGTGLSAQYF. For the CDR3, the DNA is TGTGCCAGCAGTTTAACCGGGACAGGGCTGTCGGCGCAGTATTTT.

V and J are TRBV24-1 and TRBJ2-1; TRBD2 matches at 7 bases. Germline lookup yields CDR1 KGHDR and CDR2 SFDVKD. The V and J ends lost 1 base and 5 bases, in that order; junction bases with no gene match: 13. The CDR3 length is 18 residues. For the CDR3, the DNA is TGTGCCACCAGTGATTTCGCTAGCGGAAGACACATAAACAATGAGCAGTTCTTC. As protein: CATSDFASGRHINNEQFF.

V and J are TRBV3-1 and TRBJ1-5; D remains unclear. Germline V gene data show CDR1 as LGHDT and CDR2 as YNNKEL (reference sequence). Trimming removed 1 base at V and 5 bases at J, with 6 bases between. This CDR3 has 13 amino acids. The CDR3 region has the DNA TGTGCCAGCAGCCAAGGGCAGGATCAGCCCCAGCATTTT. This sequence encodes CASSQGQDQPQHF.

This clonotype was counted once. The chain carries TRBV15 and TRBJ1-2, with D possibly TRBD1 on 5 matching bases. V was cut by 1 base and J by 2 bases, with 11 bases left in between. This CDR3 has 15 residues. CDR1 and CDR2 from the germline V gene are LNHNV and YYDKDF (reference sequence). The CDR3 sequence: CATSRAPAGNYGYTF. The CDR3 bases are TGTGCCACCAGCAGAGCTCCGGCAGGGAACTATGGCTACACCTTC. The whole variable domain, filled in from reference TRBV15 and TRBJ1-2, reads DAMVIQNPRYQVTQFGKPVTLSCSQTLNHNVMYWYQQKSSQAPKLLFHYYDKDFNNEADTPDNFQSRRPNTSFCFLDIRSPGLGDTAMYLCATSRAPAGNYGYTFGSGTRLTVV.

The chain carries TRBV20-1 and TRBJ2-7, with D unclear. Between the trimmed V and J ends, which lost 1 base and 4 bases, there was a span of 8 bases. Germline CDR1 DFQATT, CDR2 SNEGSKA (reference sequence). The CDR3 totals 12 residues. The CDR3 is CSARGLGYEQYF. CDR3 in DNA: TGCAGTGCTAGAGGACTGGGTTACGAGCAGTACTTC.

The chain carries TRBV12-3 or TRBV12-4 and TRBJ2-3, with D unclear. Trimming took off 6 bases at V and 3 bases at J, with 13 bases between the two ends. The CDR3 consists of 14 residues. This CDR3 is CASRNSYRTDTQYF. The CDR3 coding sequence is TGTGCCAGCAGAAACAGCTACAGAACAGATACGCAGTATTTT.

In its sample, this clonotype was seen a few times. J is TRBJ2-7 and V is TRBV20-1, with TRBD1 matching over 8 bases. Germline V gives CDR1 DFQATT, CDR2 SNEGSKA (reference sequence). CDR3 length: 13 amino acids. After removal of 3 bases from V and 3 bases from J, the junction contained 4 bases not matched to a gene. CDR3 protein: CSARDRDFYEQYF. The CDR3 DNA follows: TGCAGTGCTAGGGACAGGGACTTCTACGAGCAGTACTTC.

The chain uses TRBV5-1 and TRBJ2-7, with a tentative D call TRBD1 (5 bases). Germline CDR1 is SGHRS and CDR2 is YFSETQ. The CDR3 length is 14 residues. Trimming pared 3 bases from V and 1 base from J, leaving 11 bases between. This CDR3 reads CASSSTTASYEQYF. The CDR3 coding sequence is TGCGCCAGCAGCTCAACGACAGCTTCCTACGAGCAGTACTTC.

The CDR3 is CASSYTDSVYQETQYF. CDR3 sequence (DNA): TGTGCCAGCAGTTACACAGATAGCGTATACCAAGAGACCCAGTACTTC. The chain joins TRBV6-2 or TRBV6-3 to TRBJ2-5; TRBD2 is a possible D gene (5 bases). V was clipped by 2 bases and J by 0 bases, with 13 bases between them. Germline V gene sequence: CDR1 MNHEY, CDR2 SVGEGT. The length of the CDR3 is 16 residues.

The gene calls are TRBV14 and TRBJ2-5; D ambiguous. The J call is doubtful: the DNA matches TRBJ2-7 better. In germline, CDR1 is SGHDN, CDR2 FVKESK. This CDR3 region has 13 residues. CDR3 sequence (DNA): TGTGCCAGCAGCCCAGTAGTCCACTACGAGCAGTACTTC. As protein: CASSPVVHYEQYF.

This chain joins TRBV6-1 and TRBJ2-3, with 9 nucleotides matching TRBD2. This CDR3 contains 14 residues. V shed 8 bases and J 6 bases; nucleotides not matched to a gene: 9. CDR1 and CDR2 from the germline V gene are MNHNS and SASEGT. In nucleotides, the CDR3 is TGTGCCAGCGGGAAGGTAGCGGGAGAGGATACGCAGTATTTT. This translates into CASGKVAGEDTQYF.